These 14 T cell receptor beta chains originate from one sample sequenced in a study of technical replicates of blood from four donors. Produced via immunoSEQ multiplex PCR; TCRdb's table is partial and in-frame only. Among 60,000 to 85,000 clones, 95% to 97% were seen once, and the ten largest hold roughly 0.21%. Sequencing input: T cells isolated from PBMCs. The receptors derive from a human donor in good health.

This chain links TRBV7-9 with TRBJ2-5, with TRBD1 matching 7 bases. Germline CDR1 is SEHNR and CDR2 is FQNEAQ (reference sequence). V lost 4 bases and J lost 1; bases outside the gene matches: 9. The CDR3 loop spans 16 amino acids. The CDR3 DNA reads TGTGCCAGCAGCTCCCTAGTGAGACAGGGCCAAGAGACCCAGTACTTC. As protein: CASSSLVRQGQETQYF.

The chain is built from TRBV12-5 and TRBJ1-2, with D unresolved. The CDR3 is 16 residues long. V was clipped by 1 base and J by 5 bases, with 17 bases between them. Per germline, CDR1 LGHNT and CDR2 FRNRAP. The CDR3 coding sequence is TGTGCTAGTGGTTTGGGAGGGCTGACGGAACCATATGGCTACACCTTC. Its translation is CASGLGGLTEPYGYTF.

The rearrangement uses TRBV19 and TRBJ1-5; D unresolved. The V gene lost 5 bases and the J gene lost 2 bases, with 16 bases spanning the gap. The CDR3 extends over 16 amino acids. The germline gives CDR1 LNHDA, CDR2 SQIVND (reference sequence). CDR3 nucleotides: TGTGCCAGTAGTCCGACGCGCAACGAGGGCAATCAGCCCCAGCATTTT. It translates to CASSPTRNEGNQPQHF.

The CDR3 region is CASRRDTLNEYTEAFF. DNA of the CDR3: TGCGCCAGCAGGAGGGACACCCTGAACGAGTACACTGAAGCTTTCTTT. The chain joins TRBV10-1 to TRBJ1-1; TRBD1 is a possible D gene (6 bases). The CDR3 extends over 16 amino acids. Germline-derived CDR1 and CDR2 are WNHNN and SYGVQD (reference sequence). V lost 6 bases and J 3 bases, leaving 20 bases between the germline ends.

The chain has TRBV27 and TRBJ1-1; no clear D gene. Germline V CDR1 and CDR2: MNHEY, SMNVEV (reference sequence). Trimming took off 5 bases at V and 1 base at J, with 11 bases between the two ends. The CDR3 has 14 residues. For the CDR3, the DNA is TGTGCCAGCAGTCAGACACGTCCGAACACTGAAGCTTTCTTT. It is translated as CASSQTRPNTEAFF.

This sequence joins TRBV4-1 and TRBJ1-5; D gene unclear. V lost 0 bases, J lost 4 bases, and 7 bases lay in between. Germline values: CDR1 MGHRA, CDR2 YSYEKL. The CDR3 consists of 14 residues. CDR3: CASSQERANQPQHF. The CDR3 DNA sequence: TGCGCCAGCAGCCAAGAGAGGGCTAATCAGCCCCAGCATTTT.

The chain uses TRBV9 and TRBJ2-7; TRBD1 matches 9 bases. Germline CDR1 reads SGDLS; CDR2 reads YYNGEE. CDR3 length equals 14 residues. Losses at the gene ends were 3 bases for V and 2 bases for J; bases not matched to a gene: 3. The CDR3 sequence: CASSGQGGPYEQYF. As DNA, the CDR3 is TGTGCCAGCAGCGGACAGGGGGGTCCCTACGAGCAGTACTTC.

J is TRBJ2-3 and V is TRBV7-9; D is unresolved. Germline lookup yields CDR1 SEHNR and CDR2 FQNEAQ (reference sequence). The CDR3 spans 17 residues. V lost 3 bases to trimming and J lost 0 bases, with 16 bases between them. CDR3 sequence (DNA): TGTGCCAGCAGCTTCCACCCCGTAGATGCTAGCACAGATACGCAGTATTTT. This encodes CASSFHPVDASTDTQYF.

The genes are TRBV7-9 and TRBJ2-7, with 7 bases identical to TRBD1. This CDR3 has 17 residues. The J segment lost 7 bases and the V segment lost 1 base, leaving 16 bases of the junction unmatched. Germline V gives CDR1 SEHNR, CDR2 FQNEAQ (reference sequence). The CDR3 reads CASSLGQGGTHFKEQYF. CDR3 coding DNA: TGTGCCAGCAGCTTAGGACAGGGTGGGACCCACTTTAAGGAGCAGTACTTC.

The rearrangement joins TRBV4-1 to TRBJ2-1, with 8 bases that match TRBD2. With V trimmed by 6 bases and J by 8 bases, 12 bases remained unmatched. This CDR3 spans 15 amino acids. Germline V gene data show CDR1 as MGHRA and CDR2 as YSYEKL. CDR3 sequence reads: CASRPFRGRRDEQFF. The CDR3 nucleotides are TGCGCCAGCAGGCCGTTTCGCGGGAGGAGGGATGAGCAGTTCTTC.

The gene calls are TRBV7-9 and TRBJ1-1, with unresolved D. The CDR3 has 14 residues. The germline CDR1 and CDR2 sequences are SEHNR and FQNEAQ (reference sequence). V lost 3 bases to trimming and J lost 1 base, with 9 bases between them. The CDR3 is CASSFFSGNTEAFF. The DNA for the CDR3 is TGTGCCAGCAGCTTTTTTTCGGGGAACACTGAAGCTTTCTTT.

This sequence joins TRBV9 and TRBJ1-5; tentatively, D is TRBD1 (5 bases). Germline CDR1 is SGDLS and CDR2 is YYNGEE. CDR3 length: 14 amino acids. Trimming took off 4 bases at V and 7 bases at J, with 15 bases between the two ends. CDR3 loop: CASSPAGLGQPQHF. Written as DNA, the CDR3 is TGTGCCAGCAGCCCAGCGGGGCTTGGACAGCCCCAGCATTTT. The full variable domain, its missing parts supplied by reference TRBV9 and TRBJ1-5, is DSGVTQTPKHLITATGQRVTLRCSPRSGDLSVYWYQQSLDQGLQFLIQYYNGEERAKGNILERFSAQQFPDLHSELNLSSLELGDSALYFCASSPAGLGQPQHFGDGTRLSIL.

This clone came up once. The chain is built from TRBV7-9 and TRBJ2-5; no clear D gene. CDR1 and CDR2 from the germline V gene are SEHNR and FQNEAQ (reference sequence). The CDR3 is 13 residues long. With 1 base removed from V and 5 bases from J, the gap between germline ends came to 8 bases. DNA of the CDR3: TGTGCCAGCAGCTTAGTTTCCCCGGAGACCCAGTACTTC. It encodes CASSLVSPETQYF.

This chain joins TRBV27 and TRBJ2-1; 10 bases are a match to TRBD2. Germline V gives CDR1 MNHEY, CDR2 SMNVEV (reference sequence). J was trimmed by 6 bases and V by 10 bases; bases with no gene match: 12. This CDR3 contains 15 residues. CDR3 protein: CATFLDGTSANEQFF. CDR3 bases: TGTGCCACCTTCTTGGACGGGACTAGCGCCAATGAGCAGTTCTTC.